This T cell receptor (beta chain) was sequenced in a study of T-cell reconstitution after alpha-beta-depleted transplantation in children. The length of the CDR3 is 15 residues. The ends were cut back, 1 base at V and 0 bases at J, with 12 bases in the middle. The germline gives CDR1 SQVTM, CDR2 ANQGSEA. This clonotype has ten or more counts. Unique molecular identifiers were incorporated when the TCRbeta library was constructed. TCRdb re-derived calls from the PCR reads in MiXCR, one entry per CDR3 protein. The sample shows 490,000 or so distinct CDR3 sequences, around an eighth of them seen only once.

The sequence derives from a human donor who donated a stem cell graft to a child with combined immunodeficiency. J is TRBJ1-1 and V is TRBV29-1; no clear D. Sequenced material: PBMCs from the stem cell graft donor, taken from the stem cell graft. The CDR3 nucleotides are TGCAGCGTTGAAGGACACAAACCCATGAACACTGAAGCTTTCTTT. This translates into CSVEGHKPMNTEAFF.